Below, one T cell receptor (beta chain) is given with its context. The sample is drawn from a study of blood T cell repertoires in COVID-19. Study-level background: The United States, Italy and Spain were the sources of the acute and convalescent COVID-19 samples. From T cells, B-cell-depleted T cells, or PBMCs came the material, which was cDNA or gDNA.

In the original analysis: From reference gene primer amplification, estimates of nucleated cell counts were derived. Some clones are missing from TCRdb's copy, which holds only in-frame ones; the method was immunoSEQ multiplex PCR. The D gene and trimming were derived from the DNA, and the V and J assignments and clone size from that table. The sample consists of some 150,000 clones, 65% to 90% of them appearing once. The CDR3 is made up of 13 amino acids. V shed 7 bases and J 5 bases; nucleotides not matched to a gene: 6. The specimen was peripheral blood. The clonotype originates from a middle-aged man with acute or convalescent COVID-19. V and J are TRBV12-3 or TRBV12-4 and TRBJ2-5, with 8 bases that match TRBD1. DNA for the CDR3: TGTGCCAGCAACGACAGGGGCGCGGAGACCCAGTACTTC. As protein: CASNDRGAETQYF.